This T cell receptor (beta chain) was observed in a study of T cells in Graves' hyperthyroidism and ophthalmopathy (dated by TCRdb to the late 2010s). About the study as a whole: Peripheral blood was sampled at the time of initial diagnosis, prior to any treatment. A discovery cohort of fewer than 110 patients, 43 with Graves' ophthalmopathy and approximately 57 with stable Graves' hyperthyroidism, was used to find distinguishing TCR V-J signatures. Whether ophthalmopathy could be predicted prospectively was tested in an independent validation cohort made up of approximately 19 hyperthyroidism patients plus 17 patients who later progressed to ophthalmopathy. The 75 to 100 discovery patients were randomly divided into training and test sets at a 7:3 ratio. The study also compared thyroid tissue and blood T-cell repertoires from five or six Graves' hyperthyroidism patients. After blood sampling, hyperthyroidism patients were treated with methimazole at a starting dose of 30 mg daily, and ophthalmopathy patients were treated with high-dose intravenous methylprednisolone. According to the paper, TCR Vbeta CDR3 sequencing was carried out on over 130 peripheral blood samples, which came from 40 to 45 ophthalmopathy, around 74 hyperthyroidism and approximately 17 progressor patients.

The CDR3 numbers 17 residues from cysteine through phenylalanine. Only CDR3 DNA remains: 51 bases, in frame from the first base. The germline V and J ends show losses of 2 bases and 6 bases respectively, and no gene match explains 12 bases of the junction. This clonotype was detected ten times or more. The target of this receptor is not known. Base qualities were left out, and no much larger clone turns up one base away. Stable Graves' hyperthyroidism was defined as no progression to ophthalmopathy during 18 months of follow-up. Hyperthyroidism patients were aged 18 to 65 years and newly diagnosed, with disease duration of less than 2 months. The study excluded patients with uncontrolled infections, other autoimmune diseases, pregnancy or lactation. Diagnoses were based on clinical symptoms, serum thyroxine and TRAb, thyroid ultrasound and orbital computed tomography. PBMCs were separated from about 10 ml of fresh peripheral blood using Ficoll-Paque density gradient centrifugation. Trizol reagent was used to extract total RNA, and RNA quality was then checked on an Agilent 2100 Bioanalyzer.

The TCR beta CDR3 regions were amplified from the RNA transcripts. The TCR CDR3 was subjected to a first round of RT-PCR using the HTBI primer set and the Qiagen OneStep RT-PCR kit. Libraries were constructed in a second round of multiplex PCR, after which size selection and purification were carried out. Libraries were sequenced paired-end with 100 bp reads on an Illumina HiSeq2000. Regarding the original processing steps: Raw data were processed with SOAPnuke, discarding reads with adapters, uncalled bases, mean Phred below 15, or no exact constant-primer or identifier match. High-quality paired reads were merged with COPE v1.2.5, and unique nucleotide sequences were defined as clonotypes. Clonotypes were aligned to IMGT TRBV, TRBD and TRBJ reference segments using MiTCR v1.1. The analysis was restricted to V-J combinations with a frequency above 0.0001, which together covered just over 98% of the repertoires. A TCS score was defined as the ratio of F50 (clonal expansion) to E x V (chaos), with BLOSUM62-based TCRdist applied between CDR3 peptides within each V-J. Welch's t-statistics and random forest reduced around 550 V-J features to about 13, which were used in a naive Bayes classifier (R e1071). TCRdb's own reprocessing of the public reads used fastp at Q25 and MiXCR and kept productive beta chains. Entries that share a CDR3 protein sequence are merged under the most common genes and DNA. TCRdb's processing, not the study's, gives the V and J calls here. The sample has about 420,000 distinct CDR3 sequences on record, more than 15% of them singletons. The top ten clones comprise roughly 14% of the sample.

Results and caveats for the whole study, not just this receptor: Most expanded thyroid clonotypes (frequency above 0.001) were also detected in blood, suggesting blood repertoires may reflect thyroid immune responses. Sample size was not statistically predetermined, and blinding of investigators to group allocation was not performed. Ophthalmopathy was separated from stable hyperthyroidism by a 13 V-J signature model, with around 88% sensitivity and roughly 84% specificity obtained in cross-validation and 80%/75% obtained in testing. In validation, the model predicted progression to ophthalmopathy a median of 6.5 months before onset, with approximately 68% sensitivity and 72.22% specificity.

Sequenced sample: blood. The chain is encoded by TRBV12-3 or TRBV12-4 joined to TRBJ1-2; the central 10 bases match TRBD1. This receptor was identified in a woman aged 18-30 years with Graves' hyperthyroidism. The nucleotide sequence is given as TGTGCCAGCAGTTTAAGGGGACAGGGGACGCGAGCAGATGGCTACACCTTC. This encodes CASSLRGQGTRADGYTF.